The T cell receptor (beta chain) under discussion was sequenced for a study of blood T cell repertoires in COVID-19 (dated by TCRdb to the early 2020s). For context, the study as a whole: The collaborator samples originated in the United States, Italy and Spain and spanned the acute and convalescent phases of COVID-19. The material from the prospective study consisted of cDNA or gDNA derived from T cells, B-cell-depleted T cells, or PBMCs. Deeply sampled blood TCRbeta repertoires from subjects exposed to, actively infected with, or recovered from COVID-19 were included in the dataset. The repertoires were released in a freely available public database intended as a resource for research on the immune response to SARS-CoV-2. Samples came from the ongoing ImmuneRACE study (first 160 participants) plus 1,254 subjects from 6 global collaborators. A de-identified subject ID, COVID-19 status, age in years and sex were almost always included in the sample metadata. HLA class I and class II types, where available, came from metadata supplied by the sample provider rather than from assay-based typing.

Each collaborating institution followed its own protocols to collect whole blood in K2EDTA tubes. Collaborator samples were shipped for TCRbeta analysis as frozen whole blood, isolated PBMCs, or DNA extracted from either sample type. The investigation overall reported the following: The amount of clinical and demographic metadata varied by source and participant and was provided uncurated.

TCRbeta CDR3 regions were amplified from genomic DNA using the immunoSEQ Assay, a bias-controlled multiplex PCR. The original methods were these. Within the assay, amplification of reference gene primers was used to estimate how many nucleated cells each sample contained. Sequence reads were collapsed and filtered to measure the absolute abundance of every unique TCRbeta CDR3 rearrangement. For each sample, productive Simpson clonality was calculated by taking the square root of Simpson's diversity index across productive rearrangements. TCRdb's version of the immuneACCESS table is confined to in-frame rearrangements and falls short of the full clone set. An unresolved V gene accounts for under half of the shortfall where checked; the remainder is of unknown origin. D and trimming were read from the DNA, whereas the V and J calls and clone size are those reported in that table. The sample includes just under 40,000 clones, with 70% to 90% observed a single time. The ten largest clones represent 9% to 10% of the sample.

Worth noting for this clone: Its antigen is unknown. No base qualities exist here, and no much larger clone lies one base off it.

Taken from cysteine to phenylalanine, the CDR3 has 14 residues. Of the read, only the CDR3 DNA is kept; its 42 bases are in frame from base 1. V loses 1 base, J loses 10 bases, and the germline ends lie 12 bases apart. In the germline V gene, CDR1 corresponds to SGHRS and CDR2 to YFSETQ. Input material: peripheral blood. This receptor was obtained from a human donor in a cohort sampled during active COVID-19. Recombination connected TRBV5-1 to TRBJ1-6, with the identity of the D gene unclear. The CDR3 loop reads CASSLQRTSSPLHF. The bases are TGCGCCAGCAGCTTGCAGAGGACTTCATCACCCCTCCACTTT.